This T cell receptor beta chain was captured in a study of T cells in tuberculosis. The time point: new active TB diagnosis, blood taken before or within 7 days of starting treatment. Clones were read by immunoSEQ multiplex PCR, and TCRdb kept only the in-frame ones, dropping some. Among some 31,000 clones listed, 86% were seen once. This clone has just one count. This CDR3 has 16 residues. Losses at the gene ends were 3 bases for V and 6 bases for J; bases not matched to a gene: 10. Germline V lookup: CDR1 ENHRY, CDR2 SYGVKD. The source of this sequence is an adult with tuberculosis. The sequencing here drew on PBMCs, taken at tuberculosis diagnosis. The rearrangement links TRBV10-3 to TRBJ2-7; the match to TRBD2 covers 11 bases. CDR3: CAISDPTSGSSGEQYF. The DNA of the CDR3 is TGTGCCATCAGTGATCCAACTAGCGGGAGTTCGGGCGAGCAGTACTTC.